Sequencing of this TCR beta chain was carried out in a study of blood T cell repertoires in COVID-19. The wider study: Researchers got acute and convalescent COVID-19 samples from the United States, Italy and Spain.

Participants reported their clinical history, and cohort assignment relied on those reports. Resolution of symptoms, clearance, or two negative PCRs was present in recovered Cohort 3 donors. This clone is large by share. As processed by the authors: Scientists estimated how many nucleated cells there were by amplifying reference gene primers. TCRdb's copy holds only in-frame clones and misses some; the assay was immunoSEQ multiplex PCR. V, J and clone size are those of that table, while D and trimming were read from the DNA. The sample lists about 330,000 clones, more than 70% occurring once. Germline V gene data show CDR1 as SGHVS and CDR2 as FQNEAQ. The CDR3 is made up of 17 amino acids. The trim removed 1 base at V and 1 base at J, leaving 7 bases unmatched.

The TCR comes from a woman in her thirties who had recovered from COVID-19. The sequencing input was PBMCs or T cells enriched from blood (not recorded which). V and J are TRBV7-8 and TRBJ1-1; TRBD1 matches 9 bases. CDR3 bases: TGTGCCAGCAGCTTAGAGGTCCTGACAGGGGGGAACACTGAAGCTTTCTTT. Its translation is CASSLEVLTGGNTEAFF.